Below, one T cell receptor beta chain is given with its context. Its specificity is unknown. The data were obtained in a study of shared clonotypes between healthy human individuals. Study results and caveats: When compared with the clonotypes that were shared by all four sorted-subset donors, the non-shared clonotypes turned out to have lower generation probabilities.

CD45RO-negative, CCR7-selected cells formed the naive CD8 fraction, which excluded terminally differentiated effector memory CD45RA+ cells. The germline CDR1 and CDR2 sequences are SNHLY and FYNNEI. The CDR3 is 13 amino acids. V dropped 5 bases and J dropped 7 bases, with 14 bases sitting between them. Repertoires were generated with immunoSEQ multiplex PCR, while TCRdb's copy carries only in-frame clones and drops some. The sample consists of approximately 2,200,000 clones, about 93% of them appearing once. V usage is TRBV2 and J usage is TRBJ1-1, with a possible D match to TRBD1 (5 bases). Sequences were obtained from naive CD8+ T cells from PBMCs. The source is a man aged 18 to 30 in good health. Some clones in this sample may be carry-over from other donors' samples. The CDR3 region is CASSSGFRDEAFF. The DNA for the CDR3 is TGTGCCAGCAGTTCAGGGTTTCGAGATGAAGCTTTCTTT.